Listed below are T cell receptor beta chains from one sample, sequenced in a study of PD-L1 blockade in urothelial cancer. Method: immunoSEQ multiplex PCR; TCRdb's copy keeps in-frame clones and lacks some. The data show around 100,000 clones, about 85% seen once. The material was PBMCs, obtained around atezolizumab (anti-PD-L1) treatment. The origin of the receptors is a man aged 45-65 years with urothelial cancer. Both conserved end residues are part of each CDR3. Fields, in order: CDR3 protein, CDR3 DNA, V gene, clone size, J gene, D gene. D genes are given only for firm matches. A clone size is listed for some rows: how often the clone was seen (once, few, many), or a class if it is expanded.

cdr3_aa: CASSPTGGLANEKLFF
cdr3_nt: TGTGCCAGCAGCCCTACAGGGGGTTTGGCTAATGAAAAACTGTTTTTT
v_call: TRBV5-4
clone_size: -
j_call: TRBJ1-4
d_call: TRBD1

cdr3_aa: CASSRDTYQETQYF
cdr3_nt: TGTGCCAGCAGCCGGGACACTTACCAAGAGACCCAGTACTTC
v_call: TRBV6-5
clone_size: -
j_call: TRBJ2-5
d_call: -

cdr3_aa: CASSDEGNYGYTF
cdr3_nt: TGTGCCAGCAGTGATGAGGGCAACTATGGCTACACCTTC
v_call: TRBV25-1
clone_size: -
j_call: TRBJ1-2
d_call: -

cdr3_aa: CASSQGQGAAGGYTF
cdr3_nt: TGCGCCAGCAGCCAAGGGCAGGGGGCAGCTGGTGGCTACACCTTC
v_call: TRBV4-1
clone_size: -
j_call: TRBJ1-2
d_call: TRBD1

cdr3_aa: CASKAGFLSDTQYF
cdr3_nt: TGTGCCAGCAAGGCGGGATTCCTCTCAGATACGCAGTATTTT
v_call: TRBV6-1
clone_size: -
j_call: TRBJ2-3
d_call: -

cdr3_aa: CASNHFGGDGYTF
cdr3_nt: TGTGCCAGCAACCACTTTGGGGGGGATGGCTACACCTTC
v_call: TRBV11-2
clone_size: -
j_call: TRBJ1-2
d_call: -

cdr3_aa: CASRSGDSSYEQYF
cdr3_nt: TGTGCCAGCAGGAGCGGAGATAGCTCCTACGAGCAGTACTTC
v_call: TRBV28
clone_size: -
j_call: TRBJ2-7
d_call: -

cdr3_aa: CASSPGTGNYGYTF
cdr3_nt: TGTGCCAGCAGCCCTGGTACAGGGAACTATGGCTACACCTTC
v_call: TRBV6-1
clone_size: -
j_call: TRBJ1-2
d_call: -

cdr3_aa: CASSLDSLNEQFF
cdr3_nt: TGTGCCAGCAGCTTAGACAGCCTCAATGAGCAGTTCTTC
v_call: TRBV7-8
clone_size: -
j_call: TRBJ2-1
d_call: -

cdr3_aa: CASSQDKVQGYQPQHF
cdr3_nt: TGCGCCAGCAGCCAAGATAAGGTCCAGGGATATCAGCCCCAGCATTTT
v_call: TRBV4-1
clone_size: -
j_call: TRBJ1-5
d_call: -

cdr3_aa: CASSLAGAYYGYTF
cdr3_nt: TGCGCCAGCAGCTTGGCCGGAGCTTACTATGGCTACACCTTC
v_call: TRBV5-1
clone_size: -
j_call: TRBJ1-2
d_call: -

cdr3_aa: CASGGTGANEKLFF
cdr3_nt: TGTGCCAGCGGAGGGACAGGGGCAAATGAAAAACTGTTTTTT
v_call: TRBV5-8
clone_size: -
j_call: TRBJ1-4
d_call: TRBD1

cdr3_aa: CASSLGQGGEQYF
cdr3_nt: TGCGCCAGCAGCTTGGGACAGGGGGGCGAGCAGTACTTC
v_call: TRBV5-1
clone_size: once
j_call: TRBJ2-7
d_call: TRBD1

cdr3_aa: CASSDTVQNIQYF
cdr3_nt: TGTGCCAGCAGCGACACGGTTCAAAACATTCAGTACTTC
v_call: TRBV5-6
clone_size: -
j_call: TRBJ2-4
d_call: -

cdr3_aa: CASSLDSSTQYF
cdr3_nt: TGTGCCAGCAGCTTAGATAGCAGTACGCAGTATTTT
v_call: TRBV11-3
clone_size: -
j_call: TRBJ2-3
d_call: -

cdr3_aa: CASSYPGQGVNQPQHF
cdr3_nt: TGTGCCAGCAGTTACCCGGGACAGGGTGTGAATCAGCCCCAGCATTTT
v_call: TRBV6-6
clone_size: -
j_call: TRBJ1-5
d_call: TRBD1

cdr3_aa: CASSSANRNEQFF
cdr3_nt: TGTGCCAGCAGCTCCGCCAACCGGAATGAGCAGTTCTTC
v_call: TRBV11-2
clone_size: -
j_call: TRBJ2-1
d_call: -

cdr3_aa: CASSWGTGNTDTQYF
cdr3_nt: TGTGCCAGCAGTTGGGGCACGGGCAACACAGATACGCAGTATTTT
v_call: TRBV28
clone_size: -
j_call: TRBJ2-3
d_call: -

cdr3_aa: CASSNFRDRVNTEAFF
cdr3_nt: TGTGCCAGTAGTAATTTCCGGGACAGGGTGAACACTGAAGCTTTCTTT
v_call: TRBV19
clone_size: -
j_call: TRBJ1-1
d_call: TRBD1

cdr3_aa: CASMRDSYYEQYF
cdr3_nt: TGTGCCAGCATGCGCGACAGTTACTACGAGCAGTACTTC
v_call: TRBV6-5
clone_size: -
j_call: TRBJ2-7
d_call: -

cdr3_aa: CASSSRTGGDNQPQHF
cdr3_nt: TGTGCCAGCAGCTCTCGGACAGGGGGAGACAATCAGCCCCAGCATTTT
v_call: TRBV2
clone_size: -
j_call: TRBJ1-5
d_call: TRBD1

cdr3_aa: CASSYRRLAQETQYF
cdr3_nt: TGTGCCAGCTCATACAGACGACTAGCCCAAGAGACCCAGTACTTC
v_call: TRBV18
clone_size: -
j_call: TRBJ2-5
d_call: TRBD2

cdr3_aa: CASSSGDGNTEAFF
cdr3_nt: TGTGCCAGCAGTAGCGGGGACGGGAACACTGAAGCTTTCTTT
v_call: TRBV6-5
clone_size: once
j_call: TRBJ1-1
d_call: -